Below are 24 T cell receptor beta chains sequenced from a single sample in a study of CD8+CD57+ T cells in acquired aplastic anemia. Patients selected for sequencing had displayed CD8+CD57+ cell expansion by flow cytometry. Genomic DNA constituted the template upon which TCR beta VDJ and CDR3 profiling was performed. TCRdb called the reads again in MiXCR, with one record for every CDR3 protein. The sample includes 150,000 to 200,000 distinct CDR3 sequences, less than 60% seen only once; the top ten take about 2%. The sequenced sample was sorted CD4+, CD8+, or CD8+CD57+ T cells (not recorded which) from PBMCs. The source of these receptors is a human donor with aplastic anemia.

The rearrangement uses TRBV2 and TRBJ2-7; D unclear. Germline lookup yields CDR1 SNHLY and CDR2 FYNNEI. The CDR3 is 11 amino acids. Trimming removed 8 bases at V and 4 bases at J, with 9 bases between. Here the CDR3 reads CASVWSYEQYF. For the CDR3, the DNA is TGTGCCAGCGTATGGAGTTACGAGCAGTACTTC.

This clonotype appeared many times. V and J are TRBV7-8 and TRBJ2-5, with 7 bases identical to TRBD2. The CDR3 is 14 residues long. Per germline, CDR1 SGHVS and CDR2 FQNEAQ. V shed 1 base and J 7 bases; nucleotides not matched to a gene: 6. The CDR3 sequence: CASSLVVGEGTQYF. The DNA for the CDR3 is TGTGCCAGCAGCTTAGTCGTGGGGGAGGGGACCCAGTACTTC.

A note on this clonotype: This may arise from a read error, as a much more abundant clone is one base away. The rearrangement joins TRBV2 to TRBJ2-5, with D unresolved. Trimming stripped 3 bases from V and 2 bases from J, with 10 bases between. CDR3 size: 14 residues. Per the germline V gene, CDR1 is SNHLY and CDR2 is FYNNEI. CDR3 loop: CASSDSWVQETQYF. The DNA of the CDR3 is TGTGCCAGCAGTGACTCTTGGGTTCAAGAGACCCAGTACTTC. The full variable domain, completed using reference TRBV2 and TRBJ2-5, is EPEVTQTPSHQVTQMGQEVILRCVPISNHLYFYWYRQILGQKVEFLVSFYNNEISEKSEIFDDQFSVERPDGSNFTLKIRSTKLEDSAMYFCASSDSWVQETQYFGPGTRLLVL.

In the case of this clonotype: Just one base apart from a much larger clone, this may be a read error. This chain uses TRBV11-2 with TRBJ2-1; D could derive from TRBD1 or TRBD2 (5 bases each). The CDR3 runs 15 residues. Germline CDR1 is SGHAT and CDR2 is FQNNGV. The CDR3 spells CASSLSRGSYNEQSF. The CDR3 DNA reads as TGTGCCAGCAGCTTATCCCGGGGCTCCTACAATGAGCAGTCCTTC.

V usage is TRBV20-1 and J usage is TRBJ1-1, with no clear D. With 0 bases removed from V and 0 bases from J, the gap between germline ends came to 11 bases. The germline V gene encodes CDR1 DFQATT and CDR2 SNEGSKA (reference sequence). There are 15 residues in the CDR3. The DNA of the CDR3 is TGCAGTGCTAGAGACGGGAAAAGGGTGAACACTGAAGCTTTCTTT. Amino acids: CSARDGKRVNTEAFF.

The chain has TRBV7-2 and TRBJ1-6; D gene uncertain. Deletions cut 5 bases from V and 10 bases from J, with 15 bases between. The germline gives CDR1 SGHTA, CDR2 FQGNSA. This CDR3 contains 14 residues. CDR3 residues: CASSPSPPDSPLHF. The CDR3 nucleotides read TGTGCCAGCAGCCCATCCCCCCCGGACTCACCCCTCCACTTT.

This clonotype was seen a few times. This chain joins TRBV7-2 and TRBJ1-1, with no clear D. CDR1 and CDR2 from the germline V gene are SGHTA and FQGNSA. The CDR3 contains 15 residues. V lost 4 bases and J lost 1, with 13 bases in between. DNA for the CDR3: TGTGCCAGCAGCTCCCATATTGAACCGAACACTGAAGCTTTCTTT. This sequence encodes CASSSHIEPNTEAFF.

On this clonotype: One end of the junction is discordant with germline, which a read error may explain. J is TRBJ1-3 and V is TRBV29-1; D is uncertain. The CDR3 is made up of 13 amino acids. From germline, CDR1 is SQVTM and CDR2 ANQGSEA. The CDR3 loop reads CSVEKGTGNTIYF. The CDR3 DNA follows: TGCAGCGTTGAGAAGGGTACTGGAAATACCATATATTTT. Together with reference TRBV29-1 and TRBJ1-3, the CDR3 gives the full variable domain: SAVISQKPSRDICQRGTSLTIQCQVDSQVTMMFWYRQQPGQSLTLIATANQGSEATYESGFVIDKFPISRPNLTFSTLTVSNMSPEDSSIYLCSVEKGTGNTIYFGEGSWLTVV.

This clonotype was counted many times. The chain carries TRBV9 and TRBJ2-7; maybe TRBD1 (6 bases). The germline CDR1 and CDR2 sequences are SGDLS and YYNGEE. The CDR3 is 12 residues long. V lost 7 bases and J lost 2, with 10 bases in between. The CDR3: CASGGQTYEQYF. The CDR3 region has the DNA TGTGCCAGCGGTGGACAGACCTACGAGCAGTACTTC.

This clonotype was counted a few times. The genes are TRBV10-2 and TRBJ1-1; no clear D. V was pared by 2 bases and J by 0 bases, with 7 bases between. This CDR3 region has 14 residues. CDR1 is WSHSY and CDR2 is SAAADI in the germline V gene. The DNA for the CDR3 is TGCGCCAGCAGTGAGGCGACATTGAACACTGAAGCTTTCTTT. Its translation is CASSEATLNTEAFF.

V is TRBV7-6 and J is TRBJ2-2; D remains unclear. V lost 3 bases to trimming and J lost 7 bases, with 3 bases between them. CDR1 is SGHVS, CDR2 FNYEAQ, per germline. This CDR3 has 11 amino acids. The CDR3 sequence is CASSFHGELFF. CDR3 nucleotides: TGTGCCAGCAGCTTCCACGGGGAGCTGTTTTTT.

This clonotype has ten or more counts. The V and J genes are TRBV6-1 and TRBJ1-2; D gene unclear. CDR1 MNHNS and CDR2 SASEGT come from the germline V gene. Trimming took 2 bases from V and 7 from J, leaving 14 bases between them. The CDR3 runs 14 residues. The CDR3 region has the DNA TGTGCCAGCAGTGAACCAGCAGACTCGCTTGGCTACACCTTC. This codes for CASSEPADSLGYTF.

V gene TRBV6-1 combines with J gene TRBJ2-7; possibly TRBD1 for D (5 bases). CDR3 size: 15 residues. V lost 0 bases and J lost 4, with 13 bases in between. Germline CDR1 and CDR2: MNHNS and SASEGT. The CDR3 sequence: CASSEAFRAVYEQYF. The CDR3 nucleotides are TGTGCCAGCAGTGAAGCTTTCAGGGCAGTTTACGAGCAGTACTTC.

This clonotype was detected a few times. The chain uses TRBV2 and TRBJ2-7, with 7 positions matching TRBD1. This CDR3 is 14 amino acids long. J gave up 0 bases and V 6 bases, and 5 bases lay outside the gene matches. Germline-derived CDR1 and CDR2 are SNHLY and FYNNEI. This chain's CDR3 is CASRARDSSYEQYF. CDR3 nucleotide sequence: TGTGCCAGCAGAGCCCGGGACAGCTCCTACGAGCAGTACTTC.

This clonotype occurred many times. The chain employs TRBV7-2 and TRBJ2-2; TRBD2 matches 10 bases. The CDR3 totals 18 residues. CDR1 is SGHTA and CDR2 is FQGNSA in the germline V gene. The J segment lost 5 bases and the V segment lost 2 bases, leaving 11 bases of the junction unmatched. The CDR3 here is CASSLLLAGVSRTGELFF. The CDR3 DNA sequence: TGTGCCAGCAGCTTATTGCTAGCGGGAGTCTCGAGGACCGGGGAGCTGTTTTTT.

This chain joins TRBV19 and TRBJ2-7; TRBD2 might be the D (5 bases). The CDR3 has 13 amino acids. CDR1 LNHDA and CDR2 SQIVND come from the germline V gene (reference sequence). V lost 4 bases to trimming and J lost 2 bases, with 9 bases between them. CDR3: CASSRAGAYEQYF. DNA of the CDR3: TGTGCCAGTAGTAGGGCCGGGGCCTACGAGCAGTACTTC.

V is TRBV7-9 and J is TRBJ1-2, with 10 nucleotides matching TRBD1. The V segment lost 3 bases and the J segment 6 bases; nucleotides outside the gene matches: 1. This CDR3 has 13 amino acids. Germline V gene sequence: CDR1 SEHNR, CDR2 FQNEAQ (reference sequence). The CDR3 is CASSLGQGNGYTF. The CDR3 nucleotides are TGTGCCAGCAGCTTGGGACAGGGGAATGGCTACACCTTC. The whole variable domain, remainder taken from reference TRBV7-9 and TRBJ1-2, is DTGVSQNPRHKITKRGQNVTFRCDPISEHNRLYWYRQTLGQGPEFLTYFQNEAQLEKSRLLSDRFSAERPKGSFSTLEIQRTEQGDSAMYLCASSLGQGNGYTFGSGTRLTVV.

At least ten counts were recorded for this clonotype. The chain joins TRBV9 to TRBJ1-4, with D hard to call. Germline CDR1 and CDR2: SGDLS and YYNGEE. The CDR3 consists of 15 residues. Trimming cost V 3 bases and J 7 bases, with 16 bases left between them. The CDR3 DNA sequence: TGTGCCAGCAGCGGGTTAGGAGTCGCGGGTGAAAAACTGTTTTTT. Its translation is CASSGLGVAGEKLFF.

V usage is TRBV7-9 and J usage is TRBJ2-6; D uncertain. This CDR3 spans 15 amino acids. Germline assignment: CDR1 SEHNR and CDR2 FQNEAQ (reference sequence). V was cut by 2 bases and J by 0 bases, with 5 bases left in between. The chain's CDR3 is CASSLTDSGANVLTF. The DNA for the CDR3 is TGTGCCAGCAGCTTAACTGACTCTGGGGCCAACGTCCTGACTTTC.

This clonotype was detected many times. This rearrangement joins TRBV5-1 to TRBJ2-5; 12 nucleotides line up with TRBD1. The ends lost 3 bases at V and 5 bases at J; junction bases unmatched: 8. The CDR3 loop spans 16 amino acids. CDR1 and CDR2 from the germline V gene are SGHRS and YFSETQ. The CDR3 region is CASSWGDRGLGETQYF. The DNA of the CDR3 is TGCGCCAGCAGCTGGGGGGACAGGGGGCTGGGTGAGACCCAGTACTTC.

This clonotype was found many times. V gene TRBV6-4 combines with J gene TRBJ2-2; D uncertain. V gave up 2 bases and J gave up 7 bases, with 11 bases separating them. The CDR3 length is 14 residues. CDR1 MRHNA and CDR2 SNTAGT come from the germline V gene. CDR3 protein: CASSDLYGLGELFF. In DNA, the CDR3 is TGTGCCAGCAGTGACCTCTACGGCCTCGGGGAGCTGTTTTTT.

This clonotype was counted a few times. The chain joins TRBV25-1 to TRBJ1-6; 7 positions match TRBD1. In germline, CDR1 is MGHDK, CDR2 SYGVNS. The CDR3 has 16 amino acids. With V trimmed by 0 bases and J by 7 bases, 6 bases remained unmatched. The CDR3 here is CASSEYFGTANSPLHF. The CDR3 DNA sequence: TGTGCCAGCAGTGAATATTTCGGGACAGCGAATTCACCCCTCCACTTT.

Ten or more counts support this clonotype. The genes are TRBV6-5 and TRBJ2-2; no reliable D call. Germline CDR1 is MNHEY and CDR2 is SVGAGI. Trimming took off 3 bases at V and 4 bases at J, with 3 bases between the two ends. The CDR3 runs 12 residues. The CDR3 region is CASSYPTGELFF. CDR3 DNA: TGTGCCAGCAGTTATCCCACCGGGGAGCTGTTTTTT.

In its sample, this clonotype was seen many times. The chain has TRBV7-3 and TRBJ1-1; D remains unclear. Germline CDR1 is SGHTA and CDR2 is FQGTGA. The CDR3 runs to 13 residues. V was cut by 2 bases and J by 3 bases, with 7 bases left in between. The chain's CDR3 is CASSLSLDTEAFF. The CDR3, as DNA: TGTGCCAGCAGCTTATCCTTGGACACTGAAGCTTTCTTT.